This entry describes one T cell receptor (beta chain). The treatment here: randomized to nivolumab then ipilimumab (arm A) or the reverse (arm B). DNA-damaging chemotherapy had not been given to any patient beforehand. PBMC sorting kept live CD3+CD8+ cells without CD19 or CD56. This sample was included in a study of sequential checkpoint blockade in melanoma. For the study at large: Patients were randomized 1:1 to nivolumab-then-ipilimumab or ipilimumab-then-nivolumab first-line.

Assay used: immunoSEQ multiplex PCR; TCRdb lists only in-frame clones, some missing. The table records some 11,000 clones, under 60% of them present only once. Germline V gene sequence: CDR1 LNHDA, CDR2 SQIVND (reference sequence). The CDR3 runs 18 residues. Trimming at V came to 1 base and at J to 3 bases, leaving 8 bases not matched to a gene. The V and J genes are TRBV19 and TRBJ2-1; 11 bases map to TRBD2. The sequences come from CD8+ T cells sorted from blood (inferred from file names), collected from a patient given nivolumab and ipilimumab in sequence. The origin of this receptor is a human donor with melanoma. Here the CDR3 DNA reads TGTGCCAGTAGTATAGCGGCTAGCGGGAGGACCGACTACAATGAGCAGTTCTTC. Encoded protein: CASSIAASGRTDYNEQFF. The full variable domain, in which reference TRBV19 and TRBJ2-1 provide the parts outside the CDR3, is DGGITQSPKYLFRKEGQNVTLSCEQNLNHDAMYWYRQDPGQGLRLIYYSQIVNDFQKGDIAEGYSVSREKKESFPLTVTSAQKNPTAFYLCASSIAASGRTDYNEQFFGPGTRLTVL.